These 8 T cell receptor beta chains originate from one sample sequenced in a study of cytomegalovirus exposure and HLA in healthy donors. It was with 60 Vbeta and 13 Jbeta primers that the PCR ran. Some clones are missing from TCRdb's copy, which holds only in-frame ones; the method was immunoSEQ multiplex PCR. Of 140,000 to 150,000 clones in the sample, 55% to 85% were seen once. The sample was PBMCs. The receptors were sampled from a middle-aged man in good health and CMV-seronegative.

This rearrangement joins TRBV7-9 to TRBJ2-7, with 11 bases fitting TRBD2. The CDR3 is made up of 16 amino acids. Looked up from germline, CDR1 is SEHNR and CDR2 is FQNEAQ (reference sequence). V lost 1 base and J lost 1; bases outside the gene matches: 3. The CDR3 nucleotides are TGTGCCAGCAGCTTAGAGGGGACTAGCGGATCCTACGAGCAGTACTTC. Its translation is CASSLEGTSGSYEQYF.

The table lists this clone with a few counts. V and J are TRBV2 and TRBJ1-3; 8 nucleotides match TRBD1. Germline CDR1 SNHLY, CDR2 FYNNEI. The CDR3 totals 15 residues. Trimming took 7 bases from V and 0 from J; bases not matched to a gene: 5. Here the CDR3 DNA reads TGTGCCAGCATTCCTCAGGGGGCCTCTGGAAACACCATATATTTT. Translation: CASIPQGASGNTIYF.

This clone was recorded once. This rearrangement joins TRBV7-2 to TRBJ2-6; D is perhaps TRBD1 (6 bases). This CDR3 comprises 18 residues. V dropped 1 base and J dropped 1 base, with 14 bases sitting between them. Germline V CDR1 and CDR2: SGHTA, FQGNSA. The CDR3 nucleotides are TGTGCCAGCAGCTTAGTTCGGCAGGGGCCTTCTGGGGCCAACGTCCTGACTTTC. Translating it yields CASSLVRQGPSGANVLTF.

V gene TRBV18 combines with J gene TRBJ1-3; the match to TRBD1 covers 8 bases. CDR3 length: 16 residues. The germline V gene encodes CDR1 KGHSH and CDR2 LQKENI. V lost 2 bases to trimming and J lost 4 bases; unmatched junction nucleotides: 7. This chain's CDR3 is CASSPRATGGGNTIYF. CDR3 DNA: TGTGCCAGCTCACCAAGGGCAACAGGGGGAGGAAACACCATATATTTT.

The chain couples TRBV7-2 to TRBJ2-5, with D possibly TRBD1 on 6 matching bases. CDR3 length: 15 amino acids. V was shortened by 5 bases and J by 1 base, with 14 bases between the two germline ends. The V gene's germline CDR1 is SGHTA and CDR2 FQGNSA. CDR3 loop: CASSTAGVGQETQYF. For the CDR3, the DNA is TGTGCCAGCAGCACCGCAGGGGTCGGCCAAGAGACCCAGTACTTC.

This chain uses TRBV28 with TRBJ2-7; 11 nucleotides agree with TRBD2. The CDR3 consists of 15 residues. V lost 5 bases and J lost 3; bases outside the gene matches: 6. Germline values: CDR1 MDHEN, CDR2 SYDVKM. CDR3 in DNA: TGTGCCAGCAGTCTCGGGACTAGCGGTTACTACGAGCAGTACTTC. This translates into CASSLGTSGYYEQYF.

V usage is TRBV2 and J usage is TRBJ1-2; TRBD1 might be the D (5 bases). V was pared by 9 bases and J by 8 bases, with 22 bases between. From germline, CDR1 is SNHLY and CDR2 FYNNEI. The CDR3 is made up of 14 amino acids. CDR3 sequence: CARDGGWQGRGYTF. The CDR3 region has the DNA TGTGCCAGGGATGGGGGGTGGCAGGGACGAGGCTACACCTTC.

This clone was recorded once. This chain uses TRBV5-1 with TRBJ2-1; 8 bases line up with TRBD2. Looked up from germline, CDR1 is SGHRS and CDR2 is YFSETQ. The CDR3 totals 15 residues. V was pared by 4 bases and J by 1 base, with 4 bases of the junction left unmatched. In nucleotides, the CDR3 is TGCGCCAGCAGCCCCGGGGGGGATTCCTACAATGAGCAGTTCTTC. It specifies CASSPGGDSYNEQFF.